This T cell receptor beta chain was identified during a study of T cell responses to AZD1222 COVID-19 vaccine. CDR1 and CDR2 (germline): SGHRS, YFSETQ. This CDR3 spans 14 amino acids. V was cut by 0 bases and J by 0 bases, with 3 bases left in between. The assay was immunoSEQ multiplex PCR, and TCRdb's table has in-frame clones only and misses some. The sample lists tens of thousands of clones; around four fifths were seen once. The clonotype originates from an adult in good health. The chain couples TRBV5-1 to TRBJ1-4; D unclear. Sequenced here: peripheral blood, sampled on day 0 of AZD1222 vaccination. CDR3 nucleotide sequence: TGCGCCAGCAGCTTGGAAGCAACTAATGAAAAACTGTTTTTT. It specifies CASSLEATNEKLFF.